Following are 29 T cell receptor beta chains from one sample sequenced in a study of blood T cell repertoires in COVID-19. Clones were read by immunoSEQ multiplex PCR, and TCRdb kept only the in-frame ones, dropping some. The data contain around 500,000 clones, 88% of them singletons. Sequencing was done on a sample of PBMCs or T cells enriched from blood (not recorded which). The receptors derive from a woman in her sixties or seventies who had recovered from COVID-19.

The chain combines TRBV5-6 with TRBJ2-3; 8 nucleotides align to TRBD1. V was pared by 5 bases and J by 0 bases, with 8 bases of the junction left unmatched. Germline lookup yields CDR1 SGHDT and CDR2 YYEEEE. This CDR3 is 16 amino acids long. CDR3 nucleotides: TGTGCCAGCAGACTTTGGAGGGACAGGAGCACAGATACGCAGTATTTT. Protein: CASRLWRDRSTDTQYF.

This clone was detected a few times. The rearrangement joins TRBV27 to TRBJ1-2; 9 positions match TRBD1. Germline V lookup: CDR1 MNHEY, CDR2 SMNVEV (reference sequence). Trimming removed 6 bases from V and 7 bases from J; junction bases left unmatched: 12. The CDR3 consists of 15 residues. The CDR3 bases are TGTGCCAGCAGATCCTTAGGACAGGGGTTGCCTGGCTACACCTTC. It specifies CASRSLGQGLPGYTF.

The chain couples TRBV7-2 to TRBJ2-1, with TRBD2 as a possible D gene (7 bases). This CDR3 contains 16 residues. V was cut by 0 bases and J by 4 bases, with 13 bases left in between. Per the germline V gene, CDR1 is SGHTA and CDR2 is FQGNSA. In DNA form, the CDR3 reads TGTGCCAGCAGCTTAGCGGGGGGGCCGGGTTACAATGAGCAGTTCTTC. It specifies CASSLAGGPGYNEQFF.

The chain carries TRBV4-1 and TRBJ1-4; no definite D call. Germline V gene lookup returns CDR1 MGHRA and CDR2 YSYEKL. The V gene lost 2 bases and the J gene lost 4 bases, with 11 bases spanning the gap. This CDR3 comprises 15 residues. As DNA, the CDR3 is TGCGCCAGCAGCCAAACCAGACTGATTAATGAAAAACTGTTTTTT. Translating it yields CASSQTRLINEKLFF.

The chain is built from TRBV30 and TRBJ1-3; 8 bases are a match to TRBD1. This CDR3 region has 15 residues. Germline-derived CDR1 and CDR2 are GTSNPN and SVGIG (reference sequence). V was clipped by 3 bases and J by 4 bases; unmatched bases: 8. CDR3 protein: CAWSPGGSKGNTIYF. CDR3 nucleotides: TGTGCCTGGAGCCCAGGGGGCTCGAAAGGAAACACCATATATTTT.

The rearrangement uses TRBV29-1 and TRBJ1-1, with 10 bases aligning to TRBD1. Germline-derived CDR1 and CDR2 are SQVTM and ANQGSEA. The V segment lost 5 bases and the J segment 5 bases; nucleotides outside the gene matches: 8. CDR3 length: 14 residues. Here the CDR3 DNA reads TGCAGCGTTCTTGGGGGACAGGGGTCTACTGAAGCTTTCTTT. Translation gives CSVLGGQGSTEAFF.

The chain couples TRBV5-1 to TRBJ1-3; the D gene is possibly TRBD1 (5 bases). The CDR3 covers 17 residues. V lost 2 bases and J lost 0, with 15 bases in between. The germline V gene encodes CDR1 SGHRS and CDR2 YFSETQ. The DNA for the CDR3 is TGCGCCAGCAGCTTCACCATCCTACAGGACTCTGGAAACACCATATATTTT. Translating it yields CASSFTILQDSGNTIYF.

The gene calls are TRBV12-5 and TRBJ2-1; 9 bases line up with TRBD1. Germline V gene sequence: CDR1 LGHNT, CDR2 FRNRAP. The CDR3 contains 17 residues. Unmatched junction bases numbered 11, after V lost 3 bases and J lost 5 bases. CDR3 nucleotides: TGTGCTAGTGGTTTAGGGCTGACAGGGGGGAATCACAATGAGCAGTTCTTC. Amino acid sequence: CASGLGLTGGNHNEQFF.

The rearrangement joins TRBV7-2 to TRBJ2-3; D might be TRBD2 (6 bases). The CDR3 is 18 residues long. V lost 5 bases to trimming and J lost 0 bases, with 21 bases between them. CDR1 and CDR2 from the germline V gene are SGHTA and FQGNSA. CDR3 nucleotide sequence: TGTGCCAGCAGCCCCCGACTGAGCGGGTTATCTAGCACAGATACGCAGTATTTT. Amino acid sequence: CASSPRLSGLSSTDTQYF.

The chain recombines TRBV19 with TRBJ1-5; maybe TRBD1 (6 bases). V dropped 5 bases and J dropped 3 bases, with 14 bases sitting between them. This CDR3 is built from 15 residues. The germline V gene encodes CDR1 LNHDA and CDR2 SQIVND (reference sequence). The DNA for the CDR3 is TGTGCCAGTAGTTTTACAGGGTTGAACAATCAGCCCCAGCATTTT. Amino acids: CASSFTGLNNQPQHF. The full variable domain, rest sourced from reference TRBV19 and TRBJ1-5, is DGGITQSPKYLFRKEGQNVTLSCEQNLNHDAMYWYRQDPGQGLRLIYYSQIVNDFQKGDIAEGYSVSREKKESFPLTVTSAQKNPTAFYLCASSFTGLNNQPQHFGDGTRLSIL.

CDR3: CASSSKYSGGGADTQYF. The CDR3 DNA reads as TGTGCCAGCAGCTCAAAATACAGCGGGGGGGGTGCAGATACGCAGTATTTT. The chain joins TRBV7-6 to TRBJ2-3, with 10 bases that match TRBD2. The trim removed 4 bases at V and 4 bases at J, leaving 11 bases unmatched. The V gene's germline CDR1 is SGHVS and CDR2 FNYEAQ. CDR3 length equals 17 residues.

This clone has a handful of counts. The rearrangement joins TRBV24-1 to TRBJ1-2; D is possibly TRBD1 (6 bases). With 3 bases removed from V and 5 bases from J, the gap between germline ends came to 18 bases. This CDR3 has 16 residues. Germline V gene sequence: CDR1 KGHDR, CDR2 SFDVKD. CDR3 coding DNA: TGTGCCACCAGTGATGGGGCGAAGGGGGATCTTTATGGCTACACCTTC. Amino acid sequence: CATSDGAKGDLYGYTF.

This rearrangement joins TRBV18 to TRBJ2-4; 9 nucleotides match TRBD1. V was clipped by 3 bases and J by 3 bases; unmatched bases: 3. CDR1 is KGHSH, CDR2 LQKENI, per germline. This CDR3 has 15 amino acids. CDR3 region: CASSPTGGGKNIQYF. Here the CDR3 DNA reads TGTGCCAGCTCACCGACAGGGGGAGGCAAAAACATTCAGTACTTC.

V usage is TRBV7-9 and J usage is TRBJ1-1, with 7 nucleotides matching TRBD1. Germline V lookup: CDR1 SEHNR, CDR2 FQNEAQ (reference sequence). Trimming cost V 5 bases and J 7 bases; bases outside gene matches: 10. The CDR3 consists of 14 residues. CDR3 bases: TGTGCCAGCAGCCCCAATACAGGGGTCGGTGAAGCTTTCTTT. It is translated as CASSPNTGVGEAFF.

CDR3 protein: CASSPTGFNTEAFF. CDR3 coding DNA: TGTGCCAGCAGCCCCACAGGATTTAACACTGAAGCTTTCTTT. The chain carries TRBV28 and TRBJ1-1; D possibly corresponds to TRBD1 (5 bases). Germline CDR1 reads MDHEN; CDR2 reads SYDVKM. CDR3 length equals 14 residues. V shed 6 bases and J shed 2 bases, with 13 bases lying between them.

The chain links TRBV7-2 to TRBJ1-5; 7 bases align to TRBD1. The V gene end was trimmed by 4 bases and the J gene end by 6 bases; junction bases not matched to a gene: 6. CDR1 SGHTA and CDR2 FQGNSA come from the germline V gene. CDR3 length: 14 residues. The CDR3 sequence: CASSYKGAGQPQHF. CDR3 bases: TGTGCCAGCAGCTACAAGGGGGCGGGTCAGCCCCAGCATTTT.

The rearrangement joins TRBV6-5 to TRBJ1-3; TRBD1 might be the D (6 bases). Germline V CDR1 and CDR2: MNHEY, SVGAGI. CDR3 size: 16 residues. Trimming cost V 3 bases and J 0 bases, with 12 bases left between them. The CDR3 coding sequence is TGTGCCAGCAGTTATGACAGGCCGGCCTCTGGAAACACCATATATTTT. Amino acid sequence: CASSYDRPASGNTIYF.

V gene TRBV30 combines with J gene TRBJ1-3; D uncertain. Trimming removed 0 bases from V and 0 bases from J, with 9 bases in between. Germline-derived CDR1 and CDR2 are GTSNPN and SVGIG (reference sequence). The length of the CDR3 is 15 residues. CDR3: CAWSVAPVSGNTIYF. Written as DNA, the CDR3 is TGTGCCTGGAGTGTAGCTCCCGTCTCTGGAAACACCATATATTTT.

CDR3 in amino acids: CASSEFPVSGVQYV. Written as DNA, the CDR3 is TGTGCCAGCAGTGAATTCCCCGTTTCGGGGGTACAGTACGTC. The V gene is TRBV25-1, the J gene TRBJ2-7; TRBD2 might be the D (6 bases). The germline gives CDR1 MGHDK, CDR2 SYGVNS. The CDR3 loop spans 14 amino acids. The V and J ends lost 1 base and 10 bases respectively, with 17 bases between them.

J is TRBJ1-3 and V is TRBV25-1; 7 bases are a match to TRBD1. Germline V gives CDR1 MGHDK, CDR2 SYGVNS. This CDR3 comprises 15 residues. V shed 3 bases, J shed 2 bases, and the junction held 4 bases outside the gene matches. CDR3 sequence reads: CASSDPGTAGNTIYF. The CDR3 DNA reads as TGTGCCAGCAGTGACCCCGGGACAGCTGGAAACACCATATATTTT.

The chain joins TRBV24-1 to TRBJ2-4, with 7 bases matching TRBD1. The CDR3 loop spans 16 amino acids. J gave up 7 bases and V 4 bases, and 12 bases lay outside the gene matches. Looked up from germline, CDR1 is KGHDR and CDR2 is SFDVKD. CDR3 DNA sequence: TGTGCCACCAGTGACGCCCGACAGGGCCCCGAGAACATTCAGTACTTC. It specifies CATSDARQGPENIQYF.

The V call is TRBV3-1 (or the pseudogene TRBV3-2), the J call TRBJ2-1; 8 bases fit TRBD2. The CDR3 is made up of 16 amino acids. Germline V gives CDR1 LGHDT, CDR2 YNNKEL (reference sequence). V shed 2 bases and J 9 bases; nucleotides not matched to a gene: 12. In DNA form, the CDR3 reads TGTGCCAGCAGCCAACAAAGGGGGACTAGTTCCGGTGAGCAGTTCTTC. Its protein is CASSQQRGTSSGEQFF.

The J gene is TRBJ1-3, the V gene TRBV9, with unresolved D. The germline V gene encodes CDR1 SGDLS and CDR2 YYNGEE. V was pared by 0 bases and J by 0 bases, with 13 bases between. This CDR3 contains 17 residues. The DNA for the CDR3 is TGTGCCAGCAGCGTAGTTGGGGAGCAGCTCTCTGGAAACACCATATATTTT. Translated: CASSVVGEQLSGNTIYF.

This sequence joins TRBV28 and TRBJ1-4; D is undetermined. Germline loops: CDR1 MDHEN, CDR2 SYDVKM. Trimming left V 4 bases short and J 8 bases short, with 17 bases between. The CDR3 contains 15 residues. The CDR3 sequence: CASSSPGGREEKLFF. In DNA, the CDR3 is TGTGCCAGCAGTTCCCCGGGAGGGAGAGAGGAAAAACTGTTTTTT.

The chain recombines TRBV21-1 with TRBJ1-5. TRBV21-1 is a listed pseudogene. This CDR3 comprises 14 residues. The CDR3: CASSKPQRGQPQHF. Written as DNA, the CDR3 is TGTGCCAGCAGCAAACCCCAACGGGGTCAGCCCCAGCATTTT.

The chain links TRBV2 to TRBJ2-2, with 14 bases lining up with TRBD2. The ends lost 1 base at V and 8 bases at J; junction bases unmatched: 6. The CDR3 extends over 17 amino acids. From germline, CDR1 is SNHLY and CDR2 FYNNEI. The DNA of the CDR3 is TGTGCCAGCAGTGAAGGACTAGCGGGGGGGCCTCTAGGGGAGCTGTTTTTT. As protein: CASSEGLAGGPLGELFF. The whole variable domain, filled in from reference TRBV2 and TRBJ2-2, reads EPEVTQTPSHQVTQMGQEVILRCVPISNHLYFYWYRQILGQKVEFLVSFYNNEISEKSEIFDDQFSVERPDGSNFTLKIRSTKLEDSAMYFCASSEGLAGGPLGELFFGEGSRLTVL.

This sequence joins TRBV7-9 and TRBJ1-6, with D uncertain. The V gene lost 9 bases and the J gene lost 0 bases, with 9 bases spanning the gap. The CDR3 spans 14 residues. The germline V gene encodes CDR1 SEHNR and CDR2 FQNEAQ (reference sequence). DNA of the CDR3: TGTGCCAGTTCGGGGAGCTCCTATAATTCACCCCTCCACTTT. It codes for CASSGSSYNSPLHF.

V and J are TRBV5-1 and TRBJ1-6; D perhaps matches TRBD1 (5 bases). Germline V lookup: CDR1 SGHRS, CDR2 YFSETQ. Deletions cut 2 bases from V and 0 bases from J, with 9 bases between. The length of the CDR3 is 16 residues. The DNA for the CDR3 is TGCGCCAGCAGCTTACAGGAGAGCTCCTATAATTCACCCCTCCACTTT. It codes for CASSLQESSYNSPLHF.

This chain uses TRBV6-4 with TRBJ2-3; 7 bases are shared with TRBD2. V was pared by 9 bases and J by 1 base, with 19 bases of the junction left unmatched. The germline gives CDR1 MRHNA, CDR2 SNTAGT. This CDR3 has 18 residues. The CDR3 region is CASPTLGLRRLGTDTQYF. The CDR3 coding sequence is TGTGCCAGTCCAACCCTGGGACTACGACGCCTAGGCACAGATACGCAGTATTTT.